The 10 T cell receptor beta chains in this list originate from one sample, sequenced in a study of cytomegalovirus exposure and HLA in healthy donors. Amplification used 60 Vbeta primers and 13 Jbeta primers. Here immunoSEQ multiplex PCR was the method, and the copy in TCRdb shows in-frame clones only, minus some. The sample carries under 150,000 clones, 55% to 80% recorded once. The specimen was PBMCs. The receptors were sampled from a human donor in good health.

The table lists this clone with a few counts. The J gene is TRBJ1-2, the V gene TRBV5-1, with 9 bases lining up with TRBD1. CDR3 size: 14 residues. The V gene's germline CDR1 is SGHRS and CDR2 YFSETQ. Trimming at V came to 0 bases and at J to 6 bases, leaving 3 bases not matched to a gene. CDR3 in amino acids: CASSLATGGNGYTF. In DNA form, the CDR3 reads TGCGCCAGCAGCTTGGCCACAGGGGGCAATGGCTACACCTTC.

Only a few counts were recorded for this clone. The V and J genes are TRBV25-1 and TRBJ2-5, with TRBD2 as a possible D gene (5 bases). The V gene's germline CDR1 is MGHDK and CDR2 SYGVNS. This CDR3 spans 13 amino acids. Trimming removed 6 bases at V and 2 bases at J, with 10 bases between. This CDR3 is CASRELGQETQYF. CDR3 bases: TGTGCCAGCAGGGAACTAGGACAAGAGACCCAGTACTTC.

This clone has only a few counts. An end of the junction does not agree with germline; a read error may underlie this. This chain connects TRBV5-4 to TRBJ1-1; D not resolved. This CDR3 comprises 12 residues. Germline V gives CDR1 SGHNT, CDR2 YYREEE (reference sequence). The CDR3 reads CASSSIGREAFF. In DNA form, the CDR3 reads TGTGCCAGCAGCTCCATCGGACGGGAAGCCTTCTTT. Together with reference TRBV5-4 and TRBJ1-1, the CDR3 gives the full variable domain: ETGVTQSPTHLIKTRGQQVTLRCSSQSGHNTVSWYQQALGQGPQFIFQYYREEENGRGNFPPRFSGLQFPNYSSELNVNALELDDSALYLCASSSIGREAFFGQGTRLTVV.

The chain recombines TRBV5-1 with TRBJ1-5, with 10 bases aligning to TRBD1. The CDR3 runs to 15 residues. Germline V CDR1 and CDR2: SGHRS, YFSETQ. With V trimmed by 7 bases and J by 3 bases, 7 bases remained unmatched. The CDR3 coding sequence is TGCGCCAGCGGAGGGACAGGGGAGAACAATCAGCCCCAGCATTTT. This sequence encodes CASGGTGENNQPQHF.

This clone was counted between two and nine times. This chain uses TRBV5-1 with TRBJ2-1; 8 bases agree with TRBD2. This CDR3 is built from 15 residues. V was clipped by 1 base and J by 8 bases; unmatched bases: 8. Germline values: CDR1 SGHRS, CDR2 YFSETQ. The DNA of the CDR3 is TGCGCCAGCAGCTTGTTGGACGGGGGGGCGTATGAGCAGTTCTTC. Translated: CASSLLDGGAYEQFF.

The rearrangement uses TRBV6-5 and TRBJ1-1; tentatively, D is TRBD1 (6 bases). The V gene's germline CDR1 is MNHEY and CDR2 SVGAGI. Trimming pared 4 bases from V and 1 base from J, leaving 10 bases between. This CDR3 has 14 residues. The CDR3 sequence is CASSFRGGNTEAFF. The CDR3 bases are TGTGCCAGCAGTTTCCGAGGGGGGAACACTGAAGCTTTCTTT.

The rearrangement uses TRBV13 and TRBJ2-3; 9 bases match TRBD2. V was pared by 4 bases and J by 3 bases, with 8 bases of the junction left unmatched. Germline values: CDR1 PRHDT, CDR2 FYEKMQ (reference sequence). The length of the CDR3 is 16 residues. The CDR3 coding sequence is TGTGCCAGCAGCTCACCTCTAGCGGGAATAACAGATACGCAGTATTTT. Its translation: CASSSPLAGITDTQYF.

CDR3 amino acids: CATSRKGLADSETQYF. The CDR3 DNA sequence: TGTGCCACCAGCAGGAAGGGACTAGCGGATTCAGAGACCCAGTACTTC. The chain employs TRBV15 and TRBJ2-5, with 11 bases matching TRBD2. CDR1 is LNHNV, CDR2 YYDKDF, per germline (reference sequence). The CDR3 length is 16 residues. Losses at the gene ends were 3 bases for V and 4 bases for J; bases not matched to a gene: 7. The full variable domain, its missing parts supplied by reference TRBV15 and TRBJ2-5, is DAMVIQNPRYQVTQFGKPVTLSCSQTLNHNVMYWYQQKSSQAPKLLFHYYDKDFNNEADTPDNFQSRRPNTSFCFLDIRSPGLGDTAMYLCATSRKGLADSETQYFGPGTRLLVL.

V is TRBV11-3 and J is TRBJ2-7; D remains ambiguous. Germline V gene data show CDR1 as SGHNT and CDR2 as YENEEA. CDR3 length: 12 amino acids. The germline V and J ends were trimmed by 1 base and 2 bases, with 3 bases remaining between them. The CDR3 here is CASSLAAYEQYF. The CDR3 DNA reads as TGTGCCAGCAGCTTAGCTGCCTACGAGCAGTACTTC.

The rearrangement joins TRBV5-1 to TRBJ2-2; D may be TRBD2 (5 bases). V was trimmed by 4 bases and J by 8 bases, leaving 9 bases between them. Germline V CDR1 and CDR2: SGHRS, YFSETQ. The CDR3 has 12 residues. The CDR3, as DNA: TGCGCCAGCAGCCGGGATCCGGGGGAGCTGTTTTTT. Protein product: CASSRDPGELFF.